The clone carrying this TCR beta chain was detected only a few times. Its target is unknown. CDR1 and CDR2 (germline): LGHNA, YSLEER. V was clipped by 1 base and J by 3 bases, with 12 bases between them. The CDR3 length is 15 residues. This specimen belongs to a study of Graves' ophthalmopathy and Graves' hyperthyroidism. At the level of the study: Peripheral blood samples were taken at initial diagnosis, before any treatment.

Amplification from RNA transcripts yielded the TCR beta CDR3 regions. RT-PCR with HTBI primers came first, then second-round multiplex PCR. TCRdb re-derived calls from the multiplex PCR reads in MiXCR, one entry per CDR3 protein. The sample lists 740,000 or so distinct CDR3 sequences; roughly two fifths were seen once. Patients were excluded if they had other autoimmune diseases or uncontrolled infections, and likewise if pregnancy or lactation applied. Study results and caveats: Ophthalmopathy could be told apart from stable hyperthyroidism by a 13-signature model (87.88% sensitivity, about 80% specificity).

Sequenced: peripheral blood. This clonotype was sampled from an adult man with Graves' ophthalmopathy. This chain joins TRBV4-3 and TRBJ1-2, with D hard to call. The CDR3 sequence is CASSQGTLPHYGYTF. CDR3 DNA: TGCGCCAGCAGCCAAGGGACCCTGCCCCACTATGGCTACACCTTC.